These 6 T cell receptor beta chains were all obtained from the same sample, sequenced in a study of monozygotic twins with inflammatory bowel disease. TCRdb re-called the 5' RACE reads and catalogs CDR3 proteins one per entry, DNA excluded. This listing includes 440,000 or so distinct CDR3 sequences. Sequenced input: blood. All receptors derive from a human donor with ulcerative colitis or Crohn's disease, or a healthy co-twin of an affected twin (not recorded which).

The chain combines TRBV18 with TRBJ2-3; TCRdb calls TRBD2, which cannot be checked without DNA. The germline V gene encodes CDR1 KGHSH and CDR2 LQKENI. The CDR3 extends over 15 amino acids. CDR3 in amino acids: CASSPLAGDADTQYF.

The chain employs TRBV5-4 and TRBJ2-2; TCRdb selects TRBD2, and the lack of DNA leaves this call unchecked. There are 20 residues in the CDR3. CDR1 and CDR2 (germline): SGHNT, YYREEE (reference sequence). This CDR3 reads CASSFGAGTSRRVNTGELFF.

The genes are TRBV5-8 and TRBJ1-4; the D call of TRBD1 rests on TCRdb alone, since no DNA is present to check it. CDR1 is SGHTS and CDR2 is YDEGEE in the germline V gene. This CDR3 comprises 15 residues. This chain's CDR3 is CASSLRGFRGEKLFF.

The chain employs TRBV20-1 and TRBJ2-7; TCRdb's D gene call, TRBD1, goes unchecked for lack of DNA. This CDR3 spans 15 amino acids. Germline V lookup: CDR1 DFQATT, CDR2 SNEGSKA (reference sequence). CDR3 sequence reads: CSARDPRPPLSEQYF.

This chain joins TRBV5-1 and TRBJ1-1; TCRdb lists TRBD1, though no DNA is available to test this call. This CDR3 has 14 residues. CDR1 SGHRS and CDR2 YFSETQ come from the germline V gene. This CDR3 reads CASSLEIQGAEAFF. Based on the CDR3 plus reference TRBV5-1 and TRBJ1-1, the full variable domain is KAGVTQTPRYLIKTRGQQVTLSCSPISGHRSVSWYQQTPGQGLQFLFEYFSETQRNKGNFPGRFSGRQFSNSRSEMNVSTLELGDSALYLCASSLEIQGAEAFFGQGTRLTVV.

The chain uses TRBV20-1 and TRBJ1-6; TCRdb outputs TRBD1, but without DNA this stays unchecked. Germline V gene lookup returns CDR1 DFQATT and CDR2 SNEGSKA (reference sequence). The CDR3 consists of 16 residues. CDR3 sequence: CSASRDGTPNNSPLHF.